This TCR beta chain was captured in a study of shared clonotypes between healthy human individuals. Terminally differentiated effector memory CD45RA+ cells were excluded by CCR7 positive selection of CD45RO-negative cells. There are 15 residues in the CDR3. From germline, CDR1 is MNHNY and CDR2 SVGAGI (reference sequence). The ends lost 0 bases at V and 5 bases at J; junction bases unmatched: 4. Profiling relied on immunoSEQ multiplex PCR, and the TCRdb table lists in-frame clones only, not all of them. Counted here are about 800,000 clones, about 96% occurring once; the ten biggest clones make up about 0.25%.

Sequenced input: naive CD8+ T cells sorted from blood. The rearrangement uses TRBV6-6 and TRBJ1-2, with TRBD1 identical over 9 bases. This clonotype was sampled from a man aged 25-45 years in good health. The DNA for the CDR3 is TGTGCCAGCAGTTACTCCGGGACAGGGAGGTATGGCTACACCTTC. This gives the protein CASSYSGTGRYGYTF.